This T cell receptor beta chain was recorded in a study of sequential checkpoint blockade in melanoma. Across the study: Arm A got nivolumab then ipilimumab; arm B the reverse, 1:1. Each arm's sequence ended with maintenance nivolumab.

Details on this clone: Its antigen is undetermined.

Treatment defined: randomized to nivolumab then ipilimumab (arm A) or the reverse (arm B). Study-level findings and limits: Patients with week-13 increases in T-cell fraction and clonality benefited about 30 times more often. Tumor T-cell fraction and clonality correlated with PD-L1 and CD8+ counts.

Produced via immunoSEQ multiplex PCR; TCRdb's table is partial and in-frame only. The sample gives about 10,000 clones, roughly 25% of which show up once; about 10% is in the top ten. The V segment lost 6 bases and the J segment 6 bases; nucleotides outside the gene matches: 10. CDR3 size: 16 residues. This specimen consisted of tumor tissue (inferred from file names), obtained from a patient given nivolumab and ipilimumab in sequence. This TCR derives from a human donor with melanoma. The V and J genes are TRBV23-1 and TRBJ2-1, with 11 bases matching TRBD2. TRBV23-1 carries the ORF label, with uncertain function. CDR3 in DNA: TGCGCCAGCAGCCAAGGTGGGGGACTAGCGGTCAATGAGCAGTTCTTC. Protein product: CASSQGGGLAVNEQFF.